A single sample is the source of the 7 T cell receptor beta chains below, sequenced in a study of beta chain features in type 1 diabetes. Since all of the isolated RNA was reverse transcribed, expressed TCRB transcripts were what got sequenced. The table came from immunoSEQ multiplex PCR; TCRdb's copy has only in-frame clones and leaves some out. The sample carries a few hundred thousand clones, roughly 16% recorded once. The sample was naive CD4+ T cells from blood. The receptors shown here come from a young woman in good health.

The chain couples TRBV18 to TRBJ2-5; TRBD2 matches at 7 bases. V was clipped by 4 bases and J by 3 bases; unmatched bases: 11. Germline CDR1 reads KGHSH; CDR2 reads LQKENI. The CDR3 is made up of 16 amino acids. The CDR3: CASSRTSGLVEETQYF. The CDR3 coding sequence is TGTGCCAGCTCACGAACTTCAGGACTAGTCGAAGAGACCCAGTACTTC.

The chain joins TRBV30 to TRBJ1-1, with D tentatively TRBD1 (6 bases). The germline gives CDR1 GTSNPN, CDR2 SVGIG (reference sequence). The CDR3 totals 12 residues. Trimming removed 3 bases at V and 11 bases at J, with 16 bases between. The CDR3 sequence: CAWSDGRGLAFF. In nucleotides, the CDR3 is TGTGCCTGGAGCGACGGTAGGGGGTTGGCTTTCTTT. Full variable domain (remainder filled in from reference TRBV30 and TRBJ1-1): SQTIHQWPATLVQPVGSPLSLECTVEGTSNPNLYWYRQAAGRGLQLLFYSVGIGQISSEVPQNLSASRPQDRQFILSSKKLLLSDSGFYLCAWSDGRGLAFFGQGTRLTVV.

The table lists this clone with a few counts. The chain couples TRBV5-1 to TRBJ2-5, with D possibly TRBD2 on 5 matching bases. V was cut by 6 bases and J by 3 bases, with 18 bases left in between. The CDR3 totals 15 residues. The germline gives CDR1 SGHRS, CDR2 YFSETQ. The CDR3 DNA reads TGCGCCAGCATGTTGACGGGGTTCTCAGAAGAGACCCAGTACTTC. Protein product: CASMLTGFSEETQYF.

This clone turned up a few times. The J gene is TRBJ2-7, the V gene TRBV30, with a tentative D call TRBD2 (6 bases). The CDR3 totals 15 residues. Germline CDR1 reads GTSNPN; CDR2 reads SVGIG (reference sequence). Deletions cut 0 bases from V and 5 bases from J, with 17 bases between. CDR3 in DNA: TGTGCCTGGAGTGTATTAGGTGGCGGCGGGAACGAGCAGTACTTC. The encoded protein is CAWSVLGGGGNEQYF. The variable domain in full, completed from reference TRBV30 and TRBJ2-7, reads SQTIHQWPATLVQPVGSPLSLECTVEGTSNPNLYWYRQAAGRGLQLLFYSVGIGQISSEVPQNLSASRPQDRQFILSSKKLLLSDSGFYLCAWSVLGGGGNEQYFGPGTRLTVT.

A word on this clone: Distinct nucleotide sequences in the sample also encode this CDR3. This sequence joins TRBV11-2 and TRBJ1-5; no clear D. The CDR3 runs to 13 residues. Deletions cut 0 bases from V and 4 bases from J, with 4 bases between. Germline-derived CDR1 and CDR2 are SGHAT and FQNNGV. The CDR3 loop reads CASSLDLNQPQHF. In DNA, the CDR3 is TGTGCCAGCAGCTTAGATCTAAATCAGCCCCAGCATTTT.

V usage is TRBV11-2 and J usage is TRBJ2-7; a weak D match, TRBD2 (5 bases). Germline CDR1 reads SGHAT; CDR2 reads FQNNGV. Trimming pared 9 bases from V and 3 bases from J, leaving 18 bases between. The CDR3 is made up of 14 amino acids. The CDR3 sequence: CASGILDSSYEQYF. The CDR3 bases are TGTGCCAGTGGGATTCTGGACTCTAGCTACGAGCAGTACTTC.

V is TRBV25-1 and J is TRBJ1-1; TRBD1 is a possible D gene (5 bases). The CDR3 has 14 residues. V was pared by 7 bases and J by 4 bases, with 16 bases between. Germline CDR1 reads MGHDK; CDR2 reads SYGVNS. Here the CDR3 DNA reads TGTGCCAGCACCCCGTCGGGGGTTATCACTGAAGCTTTCTTT. Residues: CASTPSGVITEAFF. The full variable domain, completed using reference TRBV25-1 and TRBJ1-1, is EADIYQTPRYLVIGTGKKITLECSQTMGHDKMYWYQQDPGMELHLIHYSYGVNSTEKGDLSSESTVSRIRTEHFPLTLESARPSHTSQYLCASTPSGVITEAFFGQGTRLTVV.